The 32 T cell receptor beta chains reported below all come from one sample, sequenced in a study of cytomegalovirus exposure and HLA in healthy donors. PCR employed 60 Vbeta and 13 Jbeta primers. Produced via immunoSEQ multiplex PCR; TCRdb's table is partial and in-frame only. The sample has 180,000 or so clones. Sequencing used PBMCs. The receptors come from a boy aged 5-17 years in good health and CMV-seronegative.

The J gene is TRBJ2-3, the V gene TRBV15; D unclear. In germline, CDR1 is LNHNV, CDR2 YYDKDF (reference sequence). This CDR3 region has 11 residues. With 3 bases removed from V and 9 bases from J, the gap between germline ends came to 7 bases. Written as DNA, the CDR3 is TGTGCCACCAGCAGTTTAGCAACGCAGTATTTT. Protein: CATSSLATQYF.

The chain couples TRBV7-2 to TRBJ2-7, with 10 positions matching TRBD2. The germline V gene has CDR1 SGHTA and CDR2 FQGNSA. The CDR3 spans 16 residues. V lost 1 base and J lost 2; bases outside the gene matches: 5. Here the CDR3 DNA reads TGTGCCAGCAGCTTAGTAGGGACTAGCGTCACCTACGAGCAGTACTTC. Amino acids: CASSLVGTSVTYEQYF. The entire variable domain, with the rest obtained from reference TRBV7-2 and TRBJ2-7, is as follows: GAGVSQSPSNKVTEKGKDVELRCDPISGHTALYWYRQSLGQGLEFLIYFQGNSAPDKSGLPSDRFSAERTGGSVSTLTIQRTQQEDSAVYLCASSLVGTSVTYEQYFGPGTRLTVT.

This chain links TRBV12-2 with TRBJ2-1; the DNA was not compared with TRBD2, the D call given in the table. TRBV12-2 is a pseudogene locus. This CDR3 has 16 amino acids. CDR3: CASRPGAGGLYNEQFF. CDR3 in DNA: TGTGCAAGTCGCCCAGGGGCGGGGGGACTCTACAATGAGCAGTTCTTC.

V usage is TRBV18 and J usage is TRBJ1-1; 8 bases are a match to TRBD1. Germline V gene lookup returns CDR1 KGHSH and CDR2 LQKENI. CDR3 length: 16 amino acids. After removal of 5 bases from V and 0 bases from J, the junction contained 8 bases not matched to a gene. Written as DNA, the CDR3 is TGTGCCAGCTCAAATGGACAGGGCCTTATGAACACTGAAGCTTTCTTT. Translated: CASSNGQGLMNTEAFF.

The CDR3 DNA reads TGCGCCAGCAGCTTACAGGGACCCATGAACACTGAAGCTTTCTTT. Amino acid sequence: CASSLQGPMNTEAFF. The genes are TRBV5-1 and TRBJ1-1, with a tentative D call TRBD1 (6 bases). There are 15 residues in the CDR3. The germline V and J ends were trimmed by 2 bases and 0 bases, with 11 bases remaining between them. CDR1 and CDR2 (germline): SGHRS, YFSETQ.

CDR3: CASSFSGALNYGYTF. The CDR3 DNA reads as TGTGCCAGCAGCTTCTCAGGGGCACTTAACTATGGCTACACCTTC. This sequence joins TRBV13 and TRBJ1-2; D may be TRBD1 (6 bases). V shed 3 bases and J shed 1 base, with 12 bases lying between them. The CDR3 runs to 15 residues. CDR1 and CDR2 (germline): PRHDT, FYEKMQ (reference sequence).

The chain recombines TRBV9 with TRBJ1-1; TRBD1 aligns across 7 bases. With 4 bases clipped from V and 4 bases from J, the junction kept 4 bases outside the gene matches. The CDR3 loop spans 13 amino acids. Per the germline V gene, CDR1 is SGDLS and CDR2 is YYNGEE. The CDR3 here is CASSLRQGTEAFF. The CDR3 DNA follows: TGTGCCAGCAGCCTTCGACAGGGCACTGAAGCTTTCTTT.

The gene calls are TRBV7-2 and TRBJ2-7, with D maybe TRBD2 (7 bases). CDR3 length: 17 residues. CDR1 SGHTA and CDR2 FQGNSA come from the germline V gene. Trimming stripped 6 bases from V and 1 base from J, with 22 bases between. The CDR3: CASRPPRGGGLSYEQYF. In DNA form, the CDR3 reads TGTGCCAGCAGACCACCCCGAGGGGGGGGGCTTTCCTACGAGCAGTACTTC.

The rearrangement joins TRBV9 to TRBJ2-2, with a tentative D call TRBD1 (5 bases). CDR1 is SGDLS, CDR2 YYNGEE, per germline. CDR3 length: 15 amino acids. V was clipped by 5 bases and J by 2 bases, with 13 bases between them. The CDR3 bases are TGTGCCAGCAGTAGACAGTCTACTAACACCGGGGAGCTGTTTTTT. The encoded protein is CASSRQSTNTGELFF.

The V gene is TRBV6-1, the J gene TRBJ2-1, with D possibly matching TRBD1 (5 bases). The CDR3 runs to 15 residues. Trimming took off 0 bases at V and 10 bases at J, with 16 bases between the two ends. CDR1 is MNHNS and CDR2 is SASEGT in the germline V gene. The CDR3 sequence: CASSEAQFRVTEQFF. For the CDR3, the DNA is TGTGCCAGCAGTGAAGCGCAATTCAGGGTAACCGAGCAGTTCTTC.

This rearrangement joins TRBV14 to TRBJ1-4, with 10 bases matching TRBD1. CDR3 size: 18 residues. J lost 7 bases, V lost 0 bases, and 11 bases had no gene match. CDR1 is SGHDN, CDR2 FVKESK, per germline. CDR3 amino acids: CASSQDTSGTGEFEKLFF. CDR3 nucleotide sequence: TGTGCCAGCAGCCAAGATACCTCCGGGACAGGGGAATTTGAAAAACTGTTTTTT.

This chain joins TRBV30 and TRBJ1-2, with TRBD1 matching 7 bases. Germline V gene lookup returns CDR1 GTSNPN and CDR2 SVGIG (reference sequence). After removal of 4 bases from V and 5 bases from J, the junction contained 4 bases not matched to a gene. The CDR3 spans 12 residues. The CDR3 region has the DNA TGTGCCTGGACCGGGACAGATTATGGCTACACCTTC. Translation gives CAWTGTDYGYTF.

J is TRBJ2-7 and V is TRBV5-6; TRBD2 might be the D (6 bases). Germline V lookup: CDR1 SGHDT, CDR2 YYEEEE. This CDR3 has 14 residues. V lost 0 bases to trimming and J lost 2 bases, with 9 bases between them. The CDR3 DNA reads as TGTGCCAGCAGCTTGGGACTAGAAACCTACGAGCAGTACTTC. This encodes CASSLGLETYEQYF.

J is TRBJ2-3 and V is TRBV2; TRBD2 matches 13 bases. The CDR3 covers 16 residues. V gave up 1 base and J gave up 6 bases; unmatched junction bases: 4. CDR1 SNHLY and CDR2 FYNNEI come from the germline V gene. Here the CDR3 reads CASSEGELAGGDTQYF. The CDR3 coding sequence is TGTGCCAGCAGTGAAGGTGAACTAGCGGGGGGGGATACGCAGTATTTT.

As DNA, the CDR3 is TGTGCCAGTAGTATCGCGGACAGAGATTTGAACACTGAAGCTTTCTTT. Its translation: CASSIADRDLNTEAFF. The chain links TRBV19 to TRBJ1-1; D may be TRBD1 (6 bases). The CDR3 totals 16 residues. Trimming took 3 bases from V and 0 from J, leaving 14 bases between them. Germline loops: CDR1 LNHDA, CDR2 SQIVND (reference sequence). Combining the CDR3 with reference TRBV19 and TRBJ1-1 gives the whole variable domain DGGITQSPKYLFRKEGQNVTLSCEQNLNHDAMYWYRQDPGQGLRLIYYSQIVNDFQKGDIAEGYSVSREKKESFPLTVTSAQKNPTAFYLCASSIADRDLNTEAFFGQGTRLTVV.

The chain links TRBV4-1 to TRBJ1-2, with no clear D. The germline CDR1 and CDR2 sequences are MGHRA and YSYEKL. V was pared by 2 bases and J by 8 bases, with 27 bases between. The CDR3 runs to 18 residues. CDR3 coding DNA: TGCGCCAGCAGCCAATGGGCCTGGCAAAAAAAAACCCGTTCCGGCTACACCTTC. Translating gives CASSQWAWQKKTRSGYTF.

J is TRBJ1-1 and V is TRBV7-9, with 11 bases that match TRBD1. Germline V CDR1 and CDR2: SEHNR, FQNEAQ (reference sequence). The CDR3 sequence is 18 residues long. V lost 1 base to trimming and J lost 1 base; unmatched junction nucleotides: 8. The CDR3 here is CASSLGEDRGRRNTEAFF. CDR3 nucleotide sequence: TGTGCCAGCAGCTTAGGAGAGGACAGGGGGCGTCGGAACACTGAAGCTTTCTTT.

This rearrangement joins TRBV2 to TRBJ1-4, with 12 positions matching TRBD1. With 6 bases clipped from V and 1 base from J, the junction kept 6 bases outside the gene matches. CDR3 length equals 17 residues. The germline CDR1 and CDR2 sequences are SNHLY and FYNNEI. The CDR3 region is CASRGQGALVTNEKLFF. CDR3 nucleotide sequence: TGTGCCAGCAGGGGACAGGGGGCCTTAGTAACTAATGAAAAACTGTTTTTT.

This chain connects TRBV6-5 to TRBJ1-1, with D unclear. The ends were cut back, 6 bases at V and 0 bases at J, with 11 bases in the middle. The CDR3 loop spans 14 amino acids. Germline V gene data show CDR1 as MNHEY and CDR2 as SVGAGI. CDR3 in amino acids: CASRAMVLNTEAFF. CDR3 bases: TGTGCCAGCAGAGCTATGGTCCTGAACACTGAAGCTTTCTTT.

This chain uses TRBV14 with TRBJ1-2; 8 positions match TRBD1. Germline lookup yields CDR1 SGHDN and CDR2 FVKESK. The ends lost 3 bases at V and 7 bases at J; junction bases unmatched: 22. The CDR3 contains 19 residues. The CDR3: CASSHLKPPTGDPLRGYTF. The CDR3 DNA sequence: TGTGCCAGCAGCCACCTAAAACCCCCGACAGGGGACCCCCTCCGTGGCTACACCTTC.

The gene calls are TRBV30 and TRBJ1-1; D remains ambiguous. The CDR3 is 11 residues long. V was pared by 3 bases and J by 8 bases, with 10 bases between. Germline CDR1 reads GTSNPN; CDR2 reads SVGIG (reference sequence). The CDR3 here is CAWSLITEAFF. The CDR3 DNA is TGTGCCTGGAGCCTAATTACCGAAGCTTTCTTT.

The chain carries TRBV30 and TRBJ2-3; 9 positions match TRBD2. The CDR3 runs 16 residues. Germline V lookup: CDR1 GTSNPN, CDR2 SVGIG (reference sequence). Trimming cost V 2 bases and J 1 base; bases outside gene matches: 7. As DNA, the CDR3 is TGTGCCTGGAGTTGGGGGCGGGGGGGTGGCACAGATACGCAGTATTTT. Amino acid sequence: CAWSWGRGGGTDTQYF.

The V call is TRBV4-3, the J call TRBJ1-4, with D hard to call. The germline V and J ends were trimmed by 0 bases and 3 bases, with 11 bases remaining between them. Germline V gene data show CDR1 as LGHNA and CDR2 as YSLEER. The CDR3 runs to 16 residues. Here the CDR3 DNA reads TGCGCCAGCAGCCAAGATTTTGGCCAGGCTAATGAAAAACTGTTTTTT. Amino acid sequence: CASSQDFGQANEKLFF.

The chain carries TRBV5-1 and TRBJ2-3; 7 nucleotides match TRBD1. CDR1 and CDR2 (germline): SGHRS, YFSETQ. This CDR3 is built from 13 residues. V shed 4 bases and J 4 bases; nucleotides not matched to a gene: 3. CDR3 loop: CASSLGGPDTQYF. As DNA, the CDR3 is TGCGCCAGCAGCCTAGGGGGCCCAGATACGCAGTATTTT.

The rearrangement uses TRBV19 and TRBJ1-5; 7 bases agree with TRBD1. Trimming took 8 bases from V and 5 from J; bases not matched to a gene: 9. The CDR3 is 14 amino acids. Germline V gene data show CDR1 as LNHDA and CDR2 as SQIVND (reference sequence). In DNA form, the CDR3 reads TGTGCCAGTCTTATAGGGGGCGCGGATCAGCCCCAGCATTTT. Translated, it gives CASLIGGADQPQHF.

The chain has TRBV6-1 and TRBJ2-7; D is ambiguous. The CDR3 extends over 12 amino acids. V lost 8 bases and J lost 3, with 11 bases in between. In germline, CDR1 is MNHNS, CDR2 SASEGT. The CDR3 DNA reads TGTGCCAGCGAAACAGCCTACTACGAGCAGTACTTC. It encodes CASETAYYEQYF.

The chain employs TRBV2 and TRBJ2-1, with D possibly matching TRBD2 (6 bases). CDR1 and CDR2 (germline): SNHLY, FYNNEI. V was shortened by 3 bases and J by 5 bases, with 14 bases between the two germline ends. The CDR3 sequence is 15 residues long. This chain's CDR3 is CASSDIVGGHNEQFF. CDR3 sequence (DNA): TGTGCCAGCAGTGACATTGTGGGGGGTCACAATGAGCAGTTCTTC.

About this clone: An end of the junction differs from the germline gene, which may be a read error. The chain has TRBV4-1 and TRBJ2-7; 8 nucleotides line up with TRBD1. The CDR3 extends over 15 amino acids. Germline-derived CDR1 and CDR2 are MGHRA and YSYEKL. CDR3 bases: TGCGCCAGCAGCCAAGCCGGGACAGGCTCCCACGAGCAGTACTTC. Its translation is CASSQAGTGSHEQYF.

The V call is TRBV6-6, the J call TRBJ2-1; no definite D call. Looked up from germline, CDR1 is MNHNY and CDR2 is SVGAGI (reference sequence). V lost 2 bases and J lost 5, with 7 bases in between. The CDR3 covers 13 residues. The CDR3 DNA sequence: TGTGCCAGCAGTTACCCGGTAGACAATGAGCAGTTCTTC. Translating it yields CASSYPVDNEQFF.

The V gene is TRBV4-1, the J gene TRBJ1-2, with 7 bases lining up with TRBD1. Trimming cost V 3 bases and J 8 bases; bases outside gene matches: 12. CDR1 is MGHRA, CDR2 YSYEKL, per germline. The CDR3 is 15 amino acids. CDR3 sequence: CASSHPEGARFGYTF. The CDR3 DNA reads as TGCGCCAGCAGCCATCCCGAGGGGGCGCGGTTCGGCTACACCTTC.

CDR3 sequence reads: CASSLGTDTYEQYF. The CDR3 DNA follows: TGCGCCAGCAGCTTGGGGACAGATACCTACGAGCAGTACTTC. The rearrangement uses TRBV5-1 and TRBJ2-7, with D maybe TRBD1 (6 bases). The CDR3 runs 14 residues. V lost 0 bases and J lost 2, with 9 bases in between. The V gene's germline CDR1 is SGHRS and CDR2 YFSETQ. Complete variable domain (other parts from reference TRBV5-1 and TRBJ2-7): KAGVTQTPRYLIKTRGQQVTLSCSPISGHRSVSWYQQTPGQGLQFLFEYFSETQRNKGNFPGRFSGRQFSNSRSEMNVSTLELGDSALYLCASSLGTDTYEQYFGPGTRLTVT.

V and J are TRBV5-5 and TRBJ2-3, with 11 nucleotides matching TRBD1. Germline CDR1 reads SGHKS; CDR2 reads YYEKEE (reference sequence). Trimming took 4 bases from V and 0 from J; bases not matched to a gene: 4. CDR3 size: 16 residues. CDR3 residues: CASSRTGGLSTDTQYF. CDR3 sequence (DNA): TGTGCCAGCAGCCGGACAGGGGGCTTGAGCACAGATACGCAGTATTTT. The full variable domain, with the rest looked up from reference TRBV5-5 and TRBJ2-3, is DAGVTQSPTHLIKTRGQQVTLRCSPISGHKSVSWYQQVLGQGPQFIFQYYEKEERGRGNFPDRFSARQFPNYSSELNVNALLLGDSALYLCASSRTGGLSTDTQYFGPGTRLTVL.